This TCR beta chain is drawn from a study of cytomegalovirus exposure and HLA in healthy donors. The overall study: Earlier sequencing of some 180 million T cells yielded 120 million or so unique TCR beta sequences.

Donors showed nominal health when sampled, although they likely had unrecorded immune exposures. In the PCR, 60 Vbeta and 13 Jbeta primers were used. TCRdb's table, derived via immunoSEQ multiplex PCR, lists solely in-frame clones and lacks some. Its table records approximately 70,000 clones. The ends lost 7 bases at V and 8 bases at J; junction bases unmatched: 13. Germline V gene sequence: CDR1 MGHDK, CDR2 SYGVNS. The CDR3 is made up of 15 amino acids. The chain has TRBV25-1 and TRBJ1-1, with TRBD1 matching 10 bases. This TCR was recovered from a female donor in good health and CMV-seropositive. Sequenced sample: PBMCs. CDR3 sequence reads: CASIKKGTGDAEAFF. The CDR3 region has the DNA TGTGCCAGCATCAAAAAGGGGACAGGGGATGCAGAAGCTTTCTTT. The full variable domain, with the rest looked up from reference TRBV25-1 and TRBJ1-1, is EADIYQTPRYLVIGTGKKITLECSQTMGHDKMYWYQQDPGMELHLIHYSYGVNSTEKGDLSSESTVSRIRTEHFPLTLESARPSHTSQYLCASIKKGTGDAEAFFGQGTRLTVV.